A single sample is the source of the 17 T cell receptor beta chains below, sequenced in a study of blood T cells in healthy people across ages. A sample-barcoded 5' primer and a J-beta primer mix were used in a second PCR of roughly 7 to 11 cycles. In TCRdb, the 5' RACE reads were re-called with MiXCR into one record per CDR3 protein. Of approximately 1.5 million distinct CDR3 sequences listed, approximately 42% are singletons. Input material: blood. Source of these receptors: a woman under 30 in good health.

This rearrangement joins TRBV6-2 or TRBV6-3 to TRBJ1-4; D gene uncertain. From germline, CDR1 is MNHEY and CDR2 SVGEGT. The CDR3 contains 14 residues. With 6 bases removed from V and 7 bases from J, the gap between germline ends came to 15 bases. CDR3 sequence (DNA): TGTGCCAGCAGGCGACAAGGACGTTTTGAAAAACTGTTTTTT. Amino acids: CASRRQGRFEKLFF.

The rearrangement uses TRBV5-4 and TRBJ2-3, with D possibly being TRBD1 (5 bases). Germline CDR1 reads SGHNT; CDR2 reads YYREEE (reference sequence). There are 17 residues in the CDR3. V lost 0 bases to trimming and J lost 2 bases, with 16 bases between them. The CDR3 sequence: CASSLVDIRRLTDTQYF. The CDR3 region has the DNA TGTGCCAGCAGCTTGGTGGACATCCGCCGACTCACAGATACGCAGTATTTT.

This clonotype was observed a handful of times. The chain recombines TRBV7-9 with TRBJ2-7, with 8 bases matching TRBD1. CDR1 and CDR2 (germline): SEHNR, FQNEAQ (reference sequence). With 1 base clipped from V and 5 bases from J, the junction kept 4 bases outside the gene matches. CDR3 length: 14 amino acids. CDR3 DNA sequence: TGTGCCAGCAGCTTAGGCAGGGGGCACAACGAGCAGTACTTC. This gives the protein CASSLGRGHNEQYF.

This rearrangement joins TRBV7-6 to TRBJ1-1; TRBD1 is a possible D gene (6 bases). V was shortened by 5 bases and J by 11 bases, with 15 bases between the two germline ends. The CDR3 length is 12 residues. Germline CDR1 is SGHVS and CDR2 is FNYEAQ. In nucleotides, the CDR3 is TGTGCCAGCAGCAGAATGTCAGGGGAGGCTTTCTTT. Protein product: CASSRMSGEAFF.

The gene calls are TRBV12-3 or TRBV12-4 and TRBJ1-5; TRBD1 aligns across 7 bases. This CDR3 has 16 residues. The V segment lost 5 bases and the J segment 5 bases; nucleotides outside the gene matches: 12. CDR3 sequence (DNA): TGTGCCAGCAGTATTCAGGGGACAGCGACCCATCAGCCCCAGCATTTT. It yields the protein CASSIQGTATHQPQHF.

This chain uses TRBV6-2 or TRBV6-3 with TRBJ2-5; 7 bases map to TRBD1. The V gene end was trimmed by 6 bases and the J gene end by 7 bases; junction bases not matched to a gene: 14. CDR3 length: 15 amino acids. Germline V gives CDR1 MNHEY, CDR2 SVGEGT. The CDR3 loop reads CASSSPGQRQRTQYF. CDR3 sequence (DNA): TGTGCCAGCAGCTCACCGGGACAGAGGCAACGGACCCAGTACTTC.

A few counts support this clonotype. The V and J genes are TRBV29-1 and TRBJ2-7, with D hard to call. The better agreement between TRBJ2-5 and the DNA end casts doubt on the J call. This CDR3 is 12 amino acids long. The germline V gene encodes CDR1 SQVTM and CDR2 ANQGSEA. The CDR3 DNA reads as TGCAGCGCTGCTTTGGGTTCCGAGACCCAGTACTTC. Amino acid sequence: CSAALGSETQYF.

V gene TRBV5-1 combines with J gene TRBJ1-3; 7 nucleotides match TRBD1. The CDR3 contains 15 residues. Germline V lookup: CDR1 SGHRS, CDR2 YFSETQ. Losses at the gene ends were 4 bases for V and 2 bases for J; bases not matched to a gene: 6. CDR3 bases: TGCGCCAGCAGCCGGGACAGATTGGCTGGAAACACCATATATTTT. It codes for CASSRDRLAGNTIYF.

This chain joins TRBV6-1 and TRBJ1-2; D remains unclear. This CDR3 has 14 residues. V lost 0 bases and J lost 8, with 13 bases in between. CDR1 and CDR2 (germline): MNHNS, SASEGT. CDR3 sequence reads: CASSEAGDLVGYTF. DNA of the CDR3: TGTGCCAGCAGTGAAGCGGGTGACCTTGTAGGCTACACCTTC.

The chain links TRBV27 to TRBJ1-5; D is possibly TRBD1 (6 bases). Per germline, CDR1 MNHEY and CDR2 SMNVEV (reference sequence). The CDR3 extends over 18 amino acids. V lost 1 base and J lost 0, with 16 bases in between. CDR3 in amino acids: CASSLFRRRTDSNQPQHF. The CDR3 DNA reads as TGTGCCAGCAGTTTATTCAGACGTCGGACAGATAGCAATCAGCCCCAGCATTTT.

V gene TRBV7-9 combines with J gene TRBJ2-1; D is ambiguous. V shed 6 bases and J shed 5 bases, with 20 bases lying between them. Germline V gives CDR1 SEHNR, CDR2 FQNEAQ (reference sequence). CDR3 size: 16 residues. This CDR3 reads CASRASSSLPHNEQFF. CDR3 nucleotide sequence: TGTGCCAGCAGGGCCTCTAGTTCCCTACCCCACAATGAGCAGTTCTTC.

This clonotype was observed a handful of times. The rearrangement links TRBV7-9 to TRBJ2-6, with D perhaps TRBD1 (5 bases). CDR3 length: 18 residues. V was cut by 1 base and J by 0 bases, with 13 bases left in between. Germline CDR1 SEHNR, CDR2 FQNEAQ (reference sequence). The CDR3 loop is CASSLVGRHSSGANVLTF. The CDR3 coding sequence is TGTGCCAGCAGCTTAGTGGGGCGTCACAGCTCTGGGGCCAACGTCCTGACTTTC.

The chain carries TRBV9 and TRBJ2-4, with 11 nucleotides matching TRBD1. The DNA end favors TRBJ2-7, so the J call may be wrong. The CDR3 runs 15 residues. Germline V CDR1 and CDR2: SGDLS, YYNGEE. The CDR3 loop reads CASSTIGTGGSEQYF. The CDR3 DNA follows: TGTGCCAGCAGCACGATCGGGACAGGGGGGTCCGAGCAGTACTTC.

This chain connects TRBV4-3 to TRBJ1-2, with D tentatively TRBD1 (5 bases). Germline loops: CDR1 LGHNA, CDR2 YSLEER. The germline V and J ends were trimmed by 3 bases and 5 bases, with 16 bases remaining between them. CDR3 size: 15 residues. The DNA of the CDR3 is TGCGCCAGCAGCCACCGGCTGGGACTGGGTTATGGCTACACCTTC. This codes for CASSHRLGLGYGYTF.

The chain joins TRBV29-1 to TRBJ2-6; D uncertain. The CDR3 sequence is 15 residues long. Germline CDR1 is SQVTM and CDR2 is ANQGSEA. V was clipped by 0 bases and J by 2 bases, with 8 bases between them. The CDR3 DNA reads TGCAGCGTTGAAGATAGAAGGGCTGGGGCCAACGTCCTGACTTTC. This translates into CSVEDRRAGANVLTF. The full variable domain, its missing parts supplied by reference TRBV29-1 and TRBJ2-6, is SAVISQKPSRDICQRGTSLTIQCQVDSQVTMMFWYRQQPGQSLTLIATANQGSEATYESGFVIDKFPISRPNLTFSTLTVSNMSPEDSSIYLCSVEDRRAGANVLTFGAGSRLTVL.

A few counts support this clonotype. The chain couples TRBV7-2 to TRBJ2-1; D remains ambiguous. Trimming shortened V by 5 bases and J by 0 bases, and 8 bases separated the two germline ends. This CDR3 contains 14 residues. CDR1 is SGHTA, CDR2 FQGNSA, per germline. The CDR3 DNA reads as TGTGCCAGCAGCCCGCCGGGCTCCTACAATGAGCAGTTCTTC. Residues: CASSPPGSYNEQFF.

This clonotype was picked up a small number of times. This chain connects TRBV12-3 or TRBV12-4 to TRBJ2-2; D remains ambiguous. The V end was cut by 5 bases, the J end by 2 bases, with 6 bases between. The CDR3 runs to 13 residues. The CDR3 sequence is CASSISNTGELFF. In DNA form, the CDR3 reads TGTGCCAGCAGTATTAGTAACACCGGGGAGCTGTTTTTT.